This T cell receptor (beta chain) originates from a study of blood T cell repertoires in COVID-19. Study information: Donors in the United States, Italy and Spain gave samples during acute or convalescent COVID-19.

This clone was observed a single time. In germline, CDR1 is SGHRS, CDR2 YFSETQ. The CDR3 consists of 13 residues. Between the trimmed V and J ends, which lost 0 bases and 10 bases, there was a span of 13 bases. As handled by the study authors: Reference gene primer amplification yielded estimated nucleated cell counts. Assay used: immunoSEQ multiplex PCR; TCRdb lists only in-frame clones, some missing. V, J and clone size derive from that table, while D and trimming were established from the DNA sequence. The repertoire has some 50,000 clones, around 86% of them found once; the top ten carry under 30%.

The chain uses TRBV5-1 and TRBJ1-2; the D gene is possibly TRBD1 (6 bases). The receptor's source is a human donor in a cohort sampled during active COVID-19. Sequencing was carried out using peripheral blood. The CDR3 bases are TGCGCCAGCAGCTTGGGGACAGCCCTAGACTACACCTTC. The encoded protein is CASSLGTALDYTF.